The 32 T cell receptor beta chains presented below share a single source sample, sequenced in a study of T-cell reconstitution after alpha-beta-depleted transplantation in children. A TCRbeta library incorporating unique molecular identifiers was prepared. TCRdb re-called the PCR reads with MiXCR, one entry per CDR3 protein. The sample lists about 610,000 distinct CDR3 sequences, roughly 30% occurring once. The sample was PBMCs, taken before TCRalphabeta/CD19-depleted stem cell transplant. Source of these receptors: a boy in the first two years of life with Wiskott-Aldrich syndrome, due to receive a stem cell transplant.

This clonotype has a handful of counts. The rearrangement joins TRBV5-1 to TRBJ1-2, with D unresolved. Trimming removed 0 bases at V and 4 bases at J, with 13 bases between. Germline V CDR1 and CDR2: SGHRS, YFSETQ. This CDR3 is 15 amino acids long. CDR3 nucleotides: TGCGCCAGCAGCTTGGCCGTAGGCAGTTCCTATGGCTACACCTTC. It translates to CASSLAVGSSYGYTF.

This chain connects TRBV5-1 to TRBJ2-1; D is perhaps TRBD2 (7 bases). The germline CDR1 and CDR2 sequences are SGHRS and YFSETQ. With 4 bases removed from V and 9 bases from J, the gap between germline ends came to 23 bases. This CDR3 comprises 16 residues. In DNA form, the CDR3 reads TGCGCCAGCAGCACACAAACAGCGGGGATAGGGGGTGAGCAGTTCTTC. It yields the protein CASSTQTAGIGGEQFF.

CDR3: CASSLQEVHEQYF. The CDR3 DNA is TGCGCCAGCAGCTTACAGGAAGTCCACGAGCAGTACTTC. The chain joins TRBV5-1 to TRBJ2-7; possible D gene TRBD1, 5 bases. V lost 2 bases and J lost 5, with 11 bases in between. CDR1 SGHRS and CDR2 YFSETQ come from the germline V gene. CDR3 length equals 13 residues.

The chain uses TRBV11-2 and TRBJ2-1; the match to TRBD2 covers 7 bases. V shed 2 bases and J 7 bases; nucleotides not matched to a gene: 8. The germline V gene has CDR1 SGHAT and CDR2 FQNNGV. The CDR3 covers 15 residues. The chain's CDR3 is CASSLRGGRGNEQFF. The CDR3 DNA sequence: TGTGCCAGCAGCTTACGAGGCGGGAGAGGTAATGAGCAGTTCTTC.

This clonotype was picked up one time. The chain recombines TRBV5-1 with TRBJ2-4; no clear D gene. V lost 4 bases and J lost 1, with 18 bases in between. The CDR3 is 17 amino acids. In germline, CDR1 is SGHRS, CDR2 YFSETQ. The CDR3: CASSPDVGRRAKNIQYF. The CDR3 bases are TGCGCCAGCAGCCCGGACGTCGGGCGACGGGCCAAAAACATTCAGTACTTC.

This clonotype was counted between two and nine times. The rearrangement uses TRBV28 and TRBJ1-1; D unclear. The V and J ends lost 2 bases and 7 bases respectively, with 14 bases between them. This CDR3 has 14 residues. The germline V gene has CDR1 MDHEN and CDR2 SYDVKM. The CDR3 DNA is TGTGCCAGCAGTTTAATCGGACGGTCCGTTGAAGCTTTCTTT. Translation: CASSLIGRSVEAFF.

Only one count was recorded for this clonotype. V is TRBV7-3 and J is TRBJ2-3; unclear D gene. The CDR3 totals 15 residues. Germline CDR1 SGHTA, CDR2 FQGTGA. V was cut by 4 bases and J by 2 bases, with 13 bases left in between. CDR3 in amino acids: CASSSSSAATDTQYF. The CDR3 bases are TGTGCCAGCAGCTCCTCCTCGGCTGCCACAGATACGCAGTATTTT.

This chain links TRBV12-3 or TRBV12-4 with TRBJ2-2; the D gene is possibly TRBD2 (6 bases). This CDR3 has 17 residues. V dropped 4 bases and J dropped 0 bases, with 15 bases sitting between them. This CDR3 reads CASSSERTTTNTGELFF. CDR3 nucleotide sequence: TGTGCCAGCAGTTCCGAACGGACTACAACGAACACCGGGGAGCTGTTTTTT.

This clonotype was seen more than once but under ten times. The genes are TRBV18 and TRBJ2-7; D is unclear. Germline V gene data show CDR1 as KGHSH and CDR2 as LQKENI. V was cut by 0 bases and J by 0 bases, with 6 bases left in between. The CDR3 loop spans 14 amino acids. The CDR3 DNA is TGTGCCAGCTCACCACCGGCAGCCTCCTACGAGCAGTACTTC. This encodes CASSPPAASYEQYF.

In its sample, this clonotype was seen a few times. J is TRBJ2-7 and V is TRBV6-5; no clear D. CDR3 size: 15 residues. The germline gives CDR1 MNHEY, CDR2 SVGAGI. V shed 4 bases and J shed 2 bases, with 15 bases lying between them. As DNA, the CDR3 is TGTGCCAGCAGTTCGATAGGGAATGAAGCCTACGAGCAGTACTTC. Its translation is CASSSIGNEAYEQYF.

The chain employs TRBV7-9 and TRBJ1-2, with TRBD1 matching 8 bases. The CDR3 is 14 amino acids. Germline loops: CDR1 SEHNR, CDR2 FQNEAQ (reference sequence). V shed 6 bases, J shed 2 bases, and the junction held 5 bases outside the gene matches. CDR3 loop: CASSAGQGNYGYTF. The CDR3 DNA is TGTGCCAGCAGTGCCGGACAGGGCAACTATGGCTACACCTTC.

This clonotype was counted between two and nine times. The chain joins TRBV7-6 to TRBJ1-3; D is undetermined. Germline loops: CDR1 SGHVS, CDR2 FNYEAQ. The CDR3 sequence is 14 residues long. V dropped 2 bases and J dropped 2 bases, with 7 bases sitting between them. This chain's CDR3 is CASSLRAAGNTIYF. The CDR3 DNA sequence: TGTGCCAGCAGCTTAAGGGCGGCTGGAAACACCATATATTTT.

V and J are TRBV24-1 and TRBJ2-1, with D possibly TRBD1 on 6 matching bases. Deletions cut 4 bases from V and 1 base from J, with 16 bases between. Germline CDR1 and CDR2: KGHDR and SFDVKD. The CDR3 sequence is 17 residues long. For the CDR3, the DNA is TGTGCCACCAGTGACTCTGTCGGACAGTTATCCTACAATGAGCAGTTCTTC. It is translated as CATSDSVGQLSYNEQFF.

This clonotype has a count of ten or more. This chain joins TRBV2 and TRBJ2-5; 13 bases are shared with TRBD2. Unmatched junction bases numbered 2, after V lost 6 bases and J lost 4 bases. Looked up from germline, CDR1 is SNHLY and CDR2 is FYNNEI. The CDR3 has 14 amino acids. CDR3 region: CASRGLAGAETQYF. The DNA for the CDR3 is TGTGCCAGCAGAGGACTAGCGGGAGCAGAGACCCAGTACTTC.

J is TRBJ2-1 and V is TRBV20-1; no reliable D call. The CDR3 covers 10 residues. The germline V gene encodes CDR1 DFQATT and CDR2 SNEGSKA (reference sequence). Trimming pared 6 bases from V and 16 bases from J, leaving 16 bases between. The CDR3 DNA reads TGCAGTGCCACGCGGACCTTCCAATTCTTC. Translated, it gives CSATRTFQFF.

The chain has TRBV25-1 and TRBJ2-1; 8 bases match TRBD2. V gave up 3 bases and J gave up 6 bases; unmatched junction bases: 10. Looked up from germline, CDR1 is MGHDK and CDR2 is SYGVNS. This CDR3 contains 16 residues. The CDR3 region is CASSDVRGGTVNEQFF. The CDR3 DNA follows: TGTGCCAGCAGTGACGTCCGCGGGGGGACCGTCAATGAGCAGTTCTTC.

This clonotype was observed a handful of times. The chain combines TRBV10-3 with TRBJ2-5, with TRBD2 matching over 15 bases. The trim removed 5 bases at V and 3 bases at J, leaving 7 bases unmatched. The CDR3 spans 17 residues. Germline-derived CDR1 and CDR2 are ENHRY and SYGVKD. For the CDR3, the DNA is TGTGCCATCAGTAACTTGGGACTAGCGGGAGGAGAAGAGACCCAGTACTTC. Its protein product is CAISNLGLAGGEETQYF.

The chain carries TRBV28 and TRBJ2-1; D tentatively reads TRBD1 or TRBD2 (6 bases each). V was clipped by 4 bases and J by 3 bases, with 10 bases between them. CDR3 length: 14 residues. Germline CDR1 and CDR2: MDHEN and SYDVKM. Here the CDR3 DNA reads TGTGCCAGCAGTTACGGGGGCAACTACAATGAGCAGTTCTTC. Amino acids: CASSYGGNYNEQFF. The complete variable domain, with remaining parts taken from reference TRBV28 and TRBJ2-1, reads DVKVTQSSRYLVKRTGEKVFLECVQDMDHENMFWYRQDPGLGLRLIYFSYDVKMKEKGDIPEGYSVSREKKERFSLILESASTNQTSMYLCASSYGGNYNEQFFGPGTRLTVL.

This clonotype was seen a few times. The gene calls are TRBV20-1 and TRBJ1-5; no clear D gene. V lost 0 bases and J lost 9, with 9 bases in between. Germline lookup yields CDR1 DFQATT and CDR2 SNEGSKA (reference sequence). The CDR3 sequence is 12 residues long. The chain's CDR3 is CSARDGSRPQHF. As DNA, the CDR3 is TGCAGTGCTAGAGATGGCTCACGGCCCCAGCATTTT.

This chain joins TRBV28 and TRBJ2-7; 8 bases are a match to TRBD1. The CDR3 is made up of 12 amino acids. CDR1 MDHEN and CDR2 SYDVKM come from the germline V gene. The junction had 3 bases not matched to a gene; V was cut back by 5 bases and J by 6 bases. CDR3 sequence (DNA): TGTGCCAGCAGTACAGGGGGTGGCGAGCAGTACTTC. This encodes CASSTGGGEQYF.

The genes are TRBV7-9 and TRBJ1-3; D gene ambiguous. The CDR3 loop spans 16 amino acids. Trimming cost V 0 bases and J 4 bases, with 13 bases left between them. CDR1 and CDR2 from the germline V gene are SEHNR and FQNEAQ (reference sequence). This CDR3 reads CASSLALGRTGNTIYF. CDR3 DNA sequence: TGTGCCAGCAGCTTAGCGCTCGGCAGGACGGGAAACACCATATATTTT.

This CDR3 reads CASSPGESTEQFF. For the CDR3, the DNA is TGCGCCAGCAGCCCCGGGGAGTCTACTGAGCAGTTCTTC. This chain uses TRBV4-1 with TRBJ2-1, with D possibly being TRBD2 (5 bases). V shed 4 bases and J shed 9 bases, with 13 bases lying between them. Germline CDR1 and CDR2: MGHRA and YSYEKL. The CDR3 is 13 amino acids.

This clonotype was observed a few times. The chain joins TRBV5-1 to TRBJ1-1, with a tentative D call TRBD1 (6 bases). The CDR3 is 16 amino acids. Germline values: CDR1 SGHRS, CDR2 YFSETQ. V gave up 5 bases and J gave up 3 bases, with 20 bases separating them. The CDR3, as DNA: TGCGCCAGCAGAGTCGGGTTGGGGGACACATACACTGAAGCTTTCTTT. It yields the protein CASRVGLGDTYTEAFF.

V is TRBV14 and J is TRBJ2-1, with no clear D. The CDR3 totals 13 residues. CDR1 is SGHDN and CDR2 is FVKESK in the germline V gene. The V and J ends lost 0 bases and 10 bases respectively, with 10 bases between them. The CDR3 loop is CASSQDLGVEQFF. The CDR3 DNA is TGTGCCAGCAGCCAAGATCTAGGCGTGGAGCAGTTCTTC.

This chain links TRBV10-3 with TRBJ2-2; TRBD2 aligns across 11 bases. Looked up from germline, CDR1 is ENHRY and CDR2 is SYGVKD. V lost 3 bases to trimming and J lost 0 bases; unmatched junction nucleotides: 6. This CDR3 spans 18 amino acids. CDR3 amino acids: CAISDSGTSGANTGELFF. The CDR3 bases are TGTGCCATCAGTGATTCCGGGACTAGCGGCGCGAACACCGGGGAGCTGTTTTTT.

The table lists this clonotype with many counts. The J gene is TRBJ2-1, the V gene TRBV11-2; the D is unclear. Germline V lookup: CDR1 SGHAT, CDR2 FQNNGV. The length of the CDR3 is 15 residues. With 3 bases removed from V and 9 bases from J, the gap between germline ends came to 18 bases. In DNA form, the CDR3 reads TGTGCCAGCAGCTTGAGCAGTAGCTCTCGGGTTGAGCAGTTCTTC. As protein: CASSLSSSSRVEQFF. The entire variable domain, with the rest obtained from reference TRBV11-2 and TRBJ2-1, is as follows: EAGVAQSPRYKIIEKRQSVAFWCNPISGHATLYWYQQILGQGPKLLIQFQNNGVVDDSQLPKDRFSAERLKGVDSTLKIQPAKLEDSAVYLCASSLSSSSRVEQFFGPGTRLTVL.

The chain combines TRBV29-1 with TRBJ2-7, with TRBD2 as a possible D gene (5 bases). This CDR3 contains 11 residues. The germline V gene encodes CDR1 SQVTM and CDR2 ANQGSEA. V was shortened by 3 bases and J by 9 bases, with 12 bases between the two germline ends. As DNA, the CDR3 is TGCAGCGTTGACGGGGTAGTAGGGCAGTACTTC. Its protein product is CSVDGVVGQYF.

This clonotype was counted a few times. The rearrangement links TRBV5-1 to TRBJ2-1, with D possibly matching TRBD2 (5 bases). V was trimmed by 0 bases and J by 7 bases, leaving 14 bases between them. The CDR3 extends over 15 amino acids. Germline V gene sequence: CDR1 SGHRS, CDR2 YFSETQ. The CDR3 nucleotides are TGCGCCAGCAGCTTGGGGGTCCACCGAGGGAATGAGCAGTTCTTC. Its translation: CASSLGVHRGNEQFF.

The J gene is TRBJ1-1, the V gene TRBV5-1; 9 nucleotides agree with TRBD1. Germline V gene sequence: CDR1 SGHRS, CDR2 YFSETQ. The trim removed 2 bases at V and 2 bases at J, leaving 7 bases unmatched. CDR3 length: 16 residues. Here the CDR3 reads CASSFTLTGGNTEAFF. The CDR3 DNA reads TGCGCCAGCAGCTTCACTCTTACAGGGGGCAACACTGAAGCTTTCTTT.

The table lists this clonotype with a few counts. The V and J genes are TRBV5-1 and TRBJ2-5, with a tentative D call TRBD2 (6 bases). Trimming took off 0 bases at V and 3 bases at J, with 15 bases between the two ends. The CDR3 is 16 residues long. Germline-derived CDR1 and CDR2 are SGHRS and YFSETQ. The CDR3 region is CASSLVREKVKETQYF. CDR3 bases: TGCGCCAGCAGCTTGGTTCGGGAGAAGGTTAAAGAGACCCAGTACTTC.

The chain combines TRBV10-1 with TRBJ2-1, with TRBD2 matching over 9 bases. The length of the CDR3 is 15 residues. Germline V gives CDR1 WNHNN, CDR2 SYGVQD (reference sequence). Germline trimming cut 2 bases from V and 9 bases from J; bases unmatched to any gene: 8. This chain's CDR3 is CASSEVGAGGREQFF. The CDR3 DNA is TGCGCCAGCAGTGAGGTAGGAGCGGGAGGTCGTGAGCAGTTCTTC.

The V and J genes are TRBV20-1 and TRBJ2-3; TRBD1 matches at 7 bases. Germline V gene sequence: CDR1 DFQATT, CDR2 SNEGSKA (reference sequence). The CDR3 has 13 amino acids. Trimming took 3 bases from V and 6 from J; bases not matched to a gene: 6. The CDR3 DNA follows: TGCAGTGCTAGGGGACAGTCTCAGGATACGCAGTATTTT. Amino acids: CSARGQSQDTQYF.